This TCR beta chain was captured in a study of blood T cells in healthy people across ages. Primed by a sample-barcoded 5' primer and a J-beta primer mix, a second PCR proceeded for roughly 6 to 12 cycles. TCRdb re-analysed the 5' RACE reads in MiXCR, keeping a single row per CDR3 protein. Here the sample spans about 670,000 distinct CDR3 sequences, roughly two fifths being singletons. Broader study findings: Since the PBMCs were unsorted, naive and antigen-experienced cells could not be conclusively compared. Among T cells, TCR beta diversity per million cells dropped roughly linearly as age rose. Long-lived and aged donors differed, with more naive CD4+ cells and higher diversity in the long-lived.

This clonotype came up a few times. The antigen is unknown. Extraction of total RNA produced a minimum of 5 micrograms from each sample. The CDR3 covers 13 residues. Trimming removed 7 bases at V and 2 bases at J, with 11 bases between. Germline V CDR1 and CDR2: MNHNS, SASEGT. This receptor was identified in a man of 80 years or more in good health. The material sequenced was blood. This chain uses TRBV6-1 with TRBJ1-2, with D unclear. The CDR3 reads CASILTSNYGYTF. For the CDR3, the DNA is TGTGCCAGCATATTGACATCCAACTATGGCTACACCTTC.